This T cell receptor beta chain is from a study of T cells in Graves' hyperthyroidism and ophthalmopathy (dated by TCRdb to about 2019). Background on the whole study: Peripheral blood was collected at initial diagnosis, before any treatment. To identify TCR V-J signatures that set the groups apart, the researchers used a discovery cohort of about a hundred patients, made up of 43 with Graves' ophthalmopathy and about 60 with stable Graves' hyperthyroidism. An independent validation cohort of fewer than 20 hyperthyroidism patients and approximately 17 patients who later progressed to ophthalmopathy tested prospective prediction of ophthalmopathy. The 75 to 100 discovery patients were divided at random into training and test sets in a 7:3 ratio. The study also compared thyroid tissue and blood T-cell repertoires from roughly six Graves' hyperthyroidism patients. Once sampling was done, hyperthyroidism patients were given methimazole at a starting dose of 30 mg daily, whereas ophthalmopathy patients were given high-dose intravenous methylprednisolone. TCR Vbeta CDR3 sequencing of approximately 140 peripheral blood samples (fewer than 45 ophthalmopathy, 75 hyperthyroidism and approximately 17 progressor patients) is reported in the paper.

CDR1 MDHEN and CDR2 SYDVKM were looked up in the germline V gene. From its cysteine to its phenylalanine, the CDR3 spans 15 amino acids. The CDR3 DNA has 45 bases and is translated from base 1. Trimming takes 4 bases from V and 1 base from J, and the germline ends sit 13 bases apart. The TCR beta CDR3 regions were amplified from RNA transcripts. For the first round of RT-PCR on the TCR CDR3, the HTBI primer set was used together with the Qiagen OneStep RT-PCR kit. The libraries were constructed in a second round of multiplex PCR and then size-selected and purified. The libraries were sequenced on an Illumina HiSeq2000 using paired-end 100 bp reads. The authors processed their data as follows. SOAPnuke was used to process the raw data, throwing out any read that contained adapters or uncalled bases, had a mean Phred below 15, or lacked an exact constant-primer or identifier match. High-quality paired reads were merged with COPE v1.2.5, and unique nucleotide sequences were defined as clonotypes. MiTCR v1.1 was used to align the clonotypes against IMGT TRBV, TRBD and TRBJ reference segments. Only V-J combinations with frequency above 0.0001, covering roughly 99% of repertoires, were analysed. A TCS score was defined as the ratio between F50 (clonal expansion) and ExV (chaos), using BLOSUM62-based TCRdist between CDR3 peptides within each V-J. Welch's t-statistics and random forest reduced roughly 540 V-J features to 13, which were used in a naive Bayes classifier (R e1071). TCRdb took the public reads, trimmed them with fastp at Q25, ran MiXCR for clone calling and kept in-frame beta chains. Rows with one shared CDR3 protein collapse into an entry with the most common genes and DNA. The V and J calls and clone size come from TCRdb's table, not from the authors' own analysis. Within this sample are approximately 370,000 distinct CDR3 sequences, with about 18% of them counted one time only. More than 30% of the sample lies in the top ten.

What the research found in general, with its limitations: Most expanded thyroid clonotypes (frequency above 0.001) were also detected in blood, suggesting blood repertoires may reflect thyroid immune responses. A model built on a 13 V-J signature distinguished ophthalmopathy from stable hyperthyroidism, reaching roughly 88% sensitivity and around 81% specificity in cross-validation and 80%/75% in testing. In validation, progression to ophthalmopathy was predicted by the model with 70.59% sensitivity and 72% to 85% specificity, a median of 6.5 months before onset. No statistical method was used to set the sample size in advance, and investigators knew the group allocation.

This clonotype was recorded only once. Which antigen it targets is not known. Base quality data are lacking; no much larger clone is found one base away. One read represents weak support. Hyperthyroidism patients were aged 18 to 65 years and newly diagnosed, with disease duration of less than 2 months. Any patient with an uncontrolled infection, another autoimmune disease, pregnancy or lactation was excluded. Diagnoses were established on the basis of clinical symptoms, serum thyroxine and TRAb, thyroid ultrasound, and orbital computed tomography. Blood from progressor patients was drawn when they were first diagnosed with hyperthyroidism, before any ophthalmopathy symptoms appeared. Ficoll-Paque density gradient centrifugation was used to isolate PBMCs from approximately 11 ml of fresh peripheral blood. Progressor patients were defined as those initially diagnosed with Graves' hyperthyroidism in whom ophthalmopathy developed during follow-up. Trizol reagent was used to extract total RNA, and RNA quality was then checked on an Agilent 2100 Bioanalyzer.

The V gene is TRBV28 and the J gene is TRBJ1-1; the D gene is perhaps TRBD1, on 5 matching bases. The clonotype originates from a woman aged 25 to 39 with Graves' hyperthyroidism that later progressed to Graves' ophthalmopathy. The sample taken for sequencing was blood. The DNA reads TGTGCCAGCAGTTCATGGGGGAGAGGGAACACTGAAGCTTTCTTT. This is translated as CASSSWGRGNTEAFF. The variable domain in full, with residues beyond the CDR3 obtained from the reference TRBV28 and TRBJ1-1 genes, is DVKVTQSSRYLVKRTGEKVFLECVQDMDHENMFWYRQDPGLGLRLIYFSYDVKMKEKGDIPEGYSVSREKKERFSLILESASTNQTSMYLCASSSWGRGNTEAFFGQGTRLTVV.